Shown below are 26 T cell receptor beta chains from a single sample sequenced in a study of OX40 agonist ivuxolimab in advanced cancers. Library preparation employed the immunoSEQ multiplex PCR assay. This is the immuneACCESS table as TCRdb keeps it, with only in-frame sequences that have V and J called. A part of the clones is gone; compared with another copy, unresolved V genes explain less than half, and the rest is unexplained. The sample table records approximately 55,000 clones; about nine tenths of these occur just once. Roughly 17% of the sample goes to the ten largest clones. The starting material was CD4+ or CD8+ T cells sorted from blood, obtained in a trial of the OX40 agonist ivuxolimab. The receptors derive from an adult with an advanced solid tumor such as melanoma, head and neck, liver or kidney cancer.

This clone was found once. The J gene is TRBJ2-7, the V gene TRBV7-5; TRBD1 is taken as the D call from the table, unchecked against the DNA. TRBV7-5 is reported as a pseudogene. CDR3 length equals 13 residues. The CDR3 here is CASSLGHNYEQYF. The CDR3 bases are TGTGCCAGCAGCTTAGGTCACAACTACGAGCAGTACTTC.

The chain combines TRBV19 with TRBJ2-1; tentative D call: TRBD2 (6 bases). The CDR3 length is 15 residues. From germline, CDR1 is LNHDA and CDR2 SQIVND (reference sequence). The V gene lost 6 bases and the J gene lost 6 bases, with 18 bases spanning the gap. The CDR3 DNA is TGTGCCAGTAGCCCACTAGCCGGACGAGTCAATGAGCAGTTCTTC. The encoded protein is CASSPLAGRVNEQFF. The whole variable domain, filled in from reference TRBV19 and TRBJ2-1, reads DGGITQSPKYLFRKEGQNVTLSCEQNLNHDAMYWYRQDPGQGLRLIYYSQIVNDFQKGDIAEGYSVSREKKESFPLTVTSAQKNPTAFYLCASSPLAGRVNEQFFGPGTRLTVL.

V usage is TRBV18 and J usage is TRBJ2-7; 11 bases map to TRBD2. Trimming cost V 0 bases and J 6 bases; bases outside gene matches: 10. From germline, CDR1 is KGHSH and CDR2 LQKENI. The CDR3 loop spans 17 amino acids. CDR3 sequence: CASSPPPALAGGAEQYF. CDR3 DNA sequence: TGTGCCAGCTCACCACCCCCCGCGCTAGCGGGAGGAGCCGAGCAGTACTTC.

The chain links TRBV27 to TRBJ1-1; TRBD1 matches at 12 bases. The germline gives CDR1 MNHEY, CDR2 SMNVEV (reference sequence). The CDR3 covers 16 residues. Trimming at V came to 5 bases and at J to 1 base, leaving 5 bases not matched to a gene. The chain's CDR3 is CASSNRDRGPNTEAFF. The DNA of the CDR3 is TGTGCCAGCAGTAACCGGGACAGGGGGCCGAACACTGAAGCTTTCTTT.

V usage is TRBV28 and J usage is TRBJ2-6; D is undetermined. V was pared by 7 bases and J by 0 bases, with 13 bases between. Germline V gene sequence: CDR1 MDHEN, CDR2 SYDVKM. This CDR3 contains 16 residues. The CDR3 DNA reads as TGTGCCAGCACCTTTTCAAGTGCCTCTGGGGCCAACGTCCTGACTTTC. Translating gives CASTFSSASGANVLTF.

This chain links TRBV5-6 with TRBJ2-5; perhaps TRBD1 as D (6 bases). The DNA end is a closer match to TRBJ2-7, so the J assignment may be wrong. The CDR3 extends over 15 amino acids. CDR1 and CDR2 (germline): SGHDT, YYEEEE. The CDR3: CASSWGPGSLPEQYF. The CDR3 DNA reads TGTGCCAGCAGCTGGGGGCCTGGGTCCCTTCCCGAGCAGTACTTC.

This clone is termed medium-sized. The chain joins TRBV5-1 to TRBJ2-7; 7 nucleotides match TRBD2. The ends lost 0 bases at V and 0 bases at J; junction bases unmatched: 6. The V gene's germline CDR1 is SGHRS and CDR2 YFSETQ. The CDR3 is 16 amino acids. The CDR3 DNA sequence: TGCGCCAGCAGCTTGGGTCTAGCGGCCGTCTCCTACGAGCAGTACTTC. It is translated as CASSLGLAAVSYEQYF.

The rearrangement joins TRBV5-1 to TRBJ2-1; 13 bases agree with TRBD2. This CDR3 comprises 17 residues. Germline V gives CDR1 SGHRS, CDR2 YFSETQ. Trimming took 4 bases from V and 5 from J; bases not matched to a gene: 9. The CDR3 loop reads CASSDPGLAGNNNEQFF. In DNA, the CDR3 is TGCGCCAGCAGCGACCCGGGACTAGCGGGAAACAACAATGAGCAGTTCTTC.

The rearrangement joins TRBV7-8 to TRBJ2-3; D uncertain. The germline gives CDR1 SGHVS, CDR2 FQNEAQ. The CDR3 totals 13 residues. Trimming cost V 5 bases and J 0 bases, with 6 bases left between them. The CDR3 DNA is TGTGCCAGCAGCATGCAGAGCACAGATACGCAGTATTTT. It yields the protein CASSMQSTDTQYF.

This chain uses TRBV2 with TRBJ2-7; D might be TRBD1 (5 bases). The CDR3 is made up of 14 amino acids. V was shortened by 6 bases and J by 4 bases, with 16 bases between the two germline ends. Germline-derived CDR1 and CDR2 are SNHLY and FYNNEI. Here the CDR3 DNA reads TGTGCCAGCAGGGGGATAAAGGGGCGATACGAGCAGTACTTC. Amino acids: CASRGIKGRYEQYF.

As to this clone: Different DNA sequences within this sample yield the same CDR3. V is TRBV4-2 and J is TRBJ2-7, with D tentatively TRBD2 (6 bases). The germline CDR1 and CDR2 sequences are LGHNA and YNFKEQ. V lost 1 base, J lost 0 bases, and 16 bases lay in between. The CDR3 is 17 residues long. For the CDR3, the DNA is TGTGCCAGCAGCCAAGCCCGATATGGCGGGACCTCCTACGAGCAGTACTTC. Its translation is CASSQARYGGTSYEQYF.

V is TRBV19 and J is TRBJ2-3, with D perhaps being TRBD1 or TRBD2 (5 bases each). Germline V gives CDR1 LNHDA, CDR2 SQIVND (reference sequence). There are 14 residues in the CDR3. Trimming took 3 bases from V and 5 from J, leaving 12 bases between them. The DNA for the CDR3 is TGTGCCAGTAGTATTAAACTAGGGGTAGATACGCAGTATTTT. As protein: CASSIKLGVDTQYF.

The J gene is TRBJ2-2, the V gene TRBV27; D gene unclear. Per germline, CDR1 MNHEY and CDR2 SMNVEV (reference sequence). This CDR3 contains 13 residues. Between the trimmed V and J ends, which lost 6 bases and 5 bases, there was a span of 10 bases. CDR3 nucleotide sequence: TGTGCCAGCAGACCCTCCCGAACCGGGGAGCTGTTTTTT. Its protein is CASRPSRTGELFF.

V and J are TRBV6-5 and TRBJ1-5; 10 nucleotides match TRBD1. The CDR3 sequence is 14 residues long. The germline CDR1 and CDR2 sequences are MNHEY and SVGAGI. The V segment lost 8 bases and the J segment 6 bases; nucleotides outside the gene matches: 7. CDR3 residues: CASYGQGGGQPQHF. The CDR3 DNA follows: TGTGCCAGCTATGGACAGGGGGGAGGTCAGCCCCAGCATTTT.

The rearrangement links TRBV6-4 to TRBJ1-6; D is unresolved. This CDR3 is 13 amino acids long. CDR1 MRHNA and CDR2 SNTAGT come from the germline V gene. V was shortened by 6 bases and J by 7 bases, with 10 bases between the two germline ends. CDR3 sequence reads: CASRGDGNSPLHF. In DNA, the CDR3 is TGTGCCAGCAGGGGAGACGGGAATTCACCCCTCCACTTT.

This chain connects TRBV9 to TRBJ1-6; weak D call: TRBD1 (6 bases). The germline CDR1 and CDR2 sequences are SGDLS and YYNGEE. Trimming took off 3 bases at V and 7 bases at J, with 17 bases between the two ends. The CDR3 covers 16 residues. The CDR3 coding sequence is TGTGCCAGCAGCGCACACCCGGGACAAAAAAATTCACCCCTCCACTTT. This sequence encodes CASSAHPGQKNSPLHF.

In DNA form, the CDR3 reads TGTGCCAGCAGCTTGGTGGCAGGGGGTACCTATGGCTACACCTTC. Its protein product is CASSLVAGGTYGYTF. The chain has TRBV5-6 and TRBJ1-2; 7 bases align to TRBD1. The CDR3 runs to 15 residues. Germline CDR1 and CDR2: SGHDT and YYEEEE. Trimming at V came to 0 bases and at J to 4 bases, leaving 6 bases not matched to a gene.

The chain couples TRBV18 to TRBJ1-5; TRBD1 matches 9 bases. The CDR3 loop spans 17 amino acids. The V gene end was trimmed by 4 bases and the J gene end by 2 bases; junction bases not matched to a gene: 9. Germline V lookup: CDR1 KGHSH, CDR2 LQKENI. CDR3 in DNA: TGTGCCAGCTCACACCGGGACAGGGAAATAGGCAATCAGCCCCAGCATTTT. This codes for CASSHRDREIGNQPQHF.

This chain uses TRBV18 with TRBJ2-1; D is possibly TRBD2 (5 bases). There are 17 residues in the CDR3. V dropped 2 bases and J dropped 0 bases, with 14 bases sitting between them. Germline V gene sequence: CDR1 KGHSH, CDR2 LQKENI. The CDR3 protein is CASSPGWPGSSYNEQFF. CDR3 nucleotides: TGTGCCAGCTCACCAGGGTGGCCGGGGAGCTCCTACAATGAGCAGTTCTTC. The whole variable domain, remainder taken from reference TRBV18 and TRBJ2-1, is NAGVMQNPRHLVRRRGQEARLRCSPMKGHSHVYWYRQLPEEGLKFMVYLQKENIIDESGMPKERFSAEFPKEGPSILRIQQVVRGDSAAYFCASSPGWPGSSYNEQFFGPGTRLTVL.

V is TRBV7-3 and J is TRBJ2-7; no definite D call. Per the germline V gene, CDR1 is SGHTA and CDR2 is FQGTGA. Trimming removed 5 bases from V and 0 bases from J, with 17 bases in between. There are 16 residues in the CDR3. The CDR3 loop is CASSPRLEPSSYEQYF. CDR3 nucleotide sequence: TGTGCCAGCAGCCCCCGATTGGAGCCCAGCTCCTACGAGCAGTACTTC. Drawing the rest from reference TRBV7-3 and TRBJ2-7, the complete variable domain is GAGVSQTPSNKVTEKGKYVELRCDPISGHTALYWYRQSLGQGPEFLIYFQGTGAADDSGLPNDRFFAVRPEGSVSTLKIQRTERGDSAVYLCASSPRLEPSSYEQYFGPGTRLTVT.

The table lists this clone with a count of one. The rearrangement joins TRBV9 to TRBJ2-5, with no clear D. Germline assignment: CDR1 SGDLS and CDR2 YYNGEE. This CDR3 is built from 17 residues. The V and J ends lost 4 bases and 2 bases respectively, with 21 bases between them. The CDR3 nucleotides read TGTGCCAGCAGCCCGCGCCCCACACTAAGAGGACAAGAGACCCAGTACTTC. It encodes CASSPRPTLRGQETQYF.

The V call is TRBV5-6, the J call TRBJ1-1; 12 bases are shared with TRBD1. Germline loops: CDR1 SGHDT, CDR2 YYEEEE. The CDR3 length is 17 residues. Trimming cost V 3 bases and J 1 base; bases outside gene matches: 7. CDR3 in amino acids: CASSSRDRGHGNTEAFF. CDR3 in DNA: TGTGCCAGCAGCTCCCGGGACAGGGGGCATGGGAACACTGAAGCTTTCTTT.

This chain connects TRBV28 to TRBJ1-5; 9 bases are a match to TRBD1. The CDR3 runs 15 residues. The junction had 8 bases not matched to a gene; V was cut back by 7 bases and J by 4 bases. Germline V gene data show CDR1 as MDHEN and CDR2 as SYDVKM. Here the CDR3 DNA reads TGTGCCAGCACCCCGTCGACAGGGGGAAATCAGCCCCAGCATTTT. It codes for CASTPSTGGNQPQHF.

V gene TRBV6-6 combines with J gene TRBJ2-7; TRBD1 aligns across 8 bases. This CDR3 is built from 14 residues. Germline V CDR1 and CDR2: MNHNY, SVGAGI (reference sequence). V lost 4 bases, J lost 2 bases, and 4 bases stayed unmatched. The CDR3, as DNA: TGTGCCAGCAGTTCTGCGGACAGGGCCTACGAGCAGTACTTC. It is translated as CASSSADRAYEQYF.

This rearrangement joins TRBV18 to TRBJ1-2, with TRBD1 as a possible D gene (5 bases). Germline V gives CDR1 KGHSH, CDR2 LQKENI. This CDR3 has 13 amino acids. Between the trimmed V and J ends, which lost 6 bases and 3 bases, there was a span of 11 bases. CDR3 sequence reads: CASSRDSDYGYTF. The CDR3 bases are TGTGCCAGCTCTCGAGACAGTGACTATGGCTACACCTTC.

V is TRBV5-4 and J is TRBJ2-5; 8 nucleotides match TRBD1. The CDR3 runs to 15 residues. Germline V lookup: CDR1 SGHNT, CDR2 YYREEE (reference sequence). After removal of 4 bases from V and 5 bases from J, the junction contained 10 bases not matched to a gene. DNA for the CDR3: TGTGCCAGCAGCCGAACCGGGACAGGAGGGGAGACCCAGTACTTC. Translating gives CASSRTGTGGETQYF.